The present TCR beta chain was sequenced within a study of blood T cell repertoires in COVID-19. About the study: The United States, Italy and Spain supplied acute and convalescent COVID-19 samples.

In the authors' workflow: Estimation of nucleated cell counts was performed using reference gene primer amplification. Produced via immunoSEQ multiplex PCR; TCRdb's table is partial and in-frame only. The V and J calls and clone size were taken over from that table, and D and trimming were inferred from the DNA. The table records a few hundred thousand clones, 70% to 90% of them present only once. V was clipped by 5 bases and J by 2 bases; unmatched bases: 9. The CDR3 covers 15 residues. Per the germline V gene, CDR1 is MNHEY and CDR2 is SVGEGT. Sequencing used PBMCs or T cells enriched from blood (not recorded which). This sequence was found in a man aged 30-40 years who had recovered from COVID-19. The V call is TRBV6-2 or TRBV6-3, the J call TRBJ2-7; 7 bases line up with TRBD2. This CDR3 reads CASSRGGVITYEQYF. CDR3 bases: TGTGCCAGCAGTCGGGGAGGGGTGATAACCTACGAGCAGTACTTC.